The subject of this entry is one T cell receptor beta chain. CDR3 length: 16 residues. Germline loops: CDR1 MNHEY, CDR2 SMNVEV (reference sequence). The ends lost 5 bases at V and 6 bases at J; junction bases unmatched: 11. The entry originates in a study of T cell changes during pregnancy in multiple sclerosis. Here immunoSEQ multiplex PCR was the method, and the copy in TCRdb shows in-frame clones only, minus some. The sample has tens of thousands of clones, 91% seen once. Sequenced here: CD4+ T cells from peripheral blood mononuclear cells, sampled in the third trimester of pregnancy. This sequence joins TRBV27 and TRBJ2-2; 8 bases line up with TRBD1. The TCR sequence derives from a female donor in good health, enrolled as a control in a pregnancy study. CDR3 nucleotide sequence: TGTGCCAGCAGTCCCTCACGACAGGGGAGGTCCGGGGAGCTGTTTTTT. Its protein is CASSPSRQGRSGELFF.